A single sample gave rise to the 7 T cell receptor beta chains below, sequenced in a study of blood T cell repertoires in COVID-19. Profiled with immunoSEQ multiplex PCR; TCRdb holds only in-frame clones, not every one. The table records more than 250,000 clones, approximately 85% of them present only once. Material for sequencing was PBMCs or T cells enriched from blood (not recorded which). The receptors derive from a man aged 25-45 years who had recovered from COVID-19.

The chain has TRBV5-1 and TRBJ1-6; TRBD1 is a possible D gene (5 bases). The CDR3 is made up of 16 amino acids. The V end was cut by 4 bases, the J end by 5 bases, with 16 bases between. Per germline, CDR1 SGHRS and CDR2 YFSETQ. The CDR3 region has the DNA TGCGCCAGCAGCCCCCGCCCAGGGATGGATAATTCACCCCTCCACTTT. The encoded protein is CASSPRPGMDNSPLHF.

The table lists this clone with a count of one. The chain carries TRBV7-2 and TRBJ2-7; 7 bases line up with TRBD2. The CDR3 runs 15 residues. J lost 1 base, V lost 5 bases, and 8 bases had no gene match. The V gene's germline CDR1 is SGHTA and CDR2 FQGNSA. CDR3 sequence reads: CASSKGGTTSYEQYF. For the CDR3, the DNA is TGTGCCAGCAGCAAGGGAGGGACCACTTCCTACGAGCAGTACTTC.

This clone was counted ten times or more. The genes are TRBV15 and TRBJ2-7; tentatively, D is TRBD2 (6 bases). Trimming took off 5 bases at V and 4 bases at J, with 12 bases between the two ends. The CDR3 sequence is 13 residues long. CDR1 LNHNV and CDR2 YYDKDF come from the germline V gene (reference sequence). The CDR3, as DNA: TGTGCCACCAGCGCGCGGGGAAGGTACGAGCAGTACTTC. Translating it yields CATSARGRYEQYF. Based on the CDR3 plus reference TRBV15 and TRBJ2-7, the full variable domain is DAMVIQNPRYQVTQFGKPVTLSCSQTLNHNVMYWYQQKSSQAPKLLFHYYDKDFNNEADTPDNFQSRRPNTSFCFLDIRSPGLGDTAMYLCATSARGRYEQYFGPGTRLTVT.

CDR3 DNA: TGTGCCAGCAGCGCCCGGACAGGGGGCTGGGATGAGCAGTTCTTC. This translates into CASSARTGGWDEQFF. The genes are TRBV9 and TRBJ2-1; TRBD1 aligns across 11 bases. The CDR3 has 15 residues. From germline, CDR1 is SGDLS and CDR2 YYNGEE. Trimming removed 3 bases from V and 8 bases from J; junction bases left unmatched: 7.

The V call is TRBV18, the J call TRBJ2-7; 7 bases align to TRBD2. The CDR3 is 14 residues long. Germline assignment: CDR1 KGHSH and CDR2 LQKENI. With V trimmed by 3 bases and J by 4 bases, 6 bases remained unmatched. In nucleotides, the CDR3 is TGTGCCAGCTCACCTACCACCGGGGGGTACGAGCAGTACTTC. It codes for CASSPTTGGYEQYF.

V usage is TRBV11-2 and J usage is TRBJ1-1; TRBD1 agrees at 12 bases. V trimming: 1 base; J trimming: 4 bases; junction bases outside the gene matches: 10. Germline V lookup: CDR1 SGHAT, CDR2 FQNNGV. There are 18 residues in the CDR3. The CDR3 region has the DNA TGTGCCAGCAGCTTAGGTTGGGGGACAGGGGGCGCGGGCACTGAAGCTTTCTTT. It is translated as CASSLGWGTGGAGTEAFF.

The genes are TRBV15 and TRBJ1-1; 9 bases are shared with TRBD1. V gave up 5 bases and J gave up 5 bases; unmatched junction bases: 9. Per germline, CDR1 LNHNV and CDR2 YYDKDF (reference sequence). CDR3 size: 15 residues. CDR3 sequence: CATSRTRQGETEAFF. As DNA, the CDR3 is TGTGCCACCAGCCGAACAAGACAGGGGGAGACTGAAGCTTTCTTT.